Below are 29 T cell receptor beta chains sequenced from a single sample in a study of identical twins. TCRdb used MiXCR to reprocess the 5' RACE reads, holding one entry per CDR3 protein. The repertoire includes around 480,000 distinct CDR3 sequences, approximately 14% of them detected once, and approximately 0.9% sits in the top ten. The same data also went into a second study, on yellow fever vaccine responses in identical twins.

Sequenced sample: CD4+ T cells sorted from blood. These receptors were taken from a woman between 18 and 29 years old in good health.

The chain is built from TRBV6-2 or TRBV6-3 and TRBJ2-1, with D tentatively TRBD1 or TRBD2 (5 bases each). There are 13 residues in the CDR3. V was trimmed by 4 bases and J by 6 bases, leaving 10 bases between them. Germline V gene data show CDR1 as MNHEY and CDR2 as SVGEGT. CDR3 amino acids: CASSFNGGNEQFF. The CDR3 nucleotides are TGTGCCAGCAGTTTTAATGGGGGCAATGAGCAGTTCTTC.

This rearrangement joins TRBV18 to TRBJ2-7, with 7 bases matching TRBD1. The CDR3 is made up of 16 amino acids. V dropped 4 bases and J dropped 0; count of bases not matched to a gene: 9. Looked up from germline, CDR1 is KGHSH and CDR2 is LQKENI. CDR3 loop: CASSRTGTDNSYEQYF. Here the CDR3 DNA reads TGTGCCAGCTCACGTACCGGGACAGACAACTCCTACGAGCAGTACTTC.

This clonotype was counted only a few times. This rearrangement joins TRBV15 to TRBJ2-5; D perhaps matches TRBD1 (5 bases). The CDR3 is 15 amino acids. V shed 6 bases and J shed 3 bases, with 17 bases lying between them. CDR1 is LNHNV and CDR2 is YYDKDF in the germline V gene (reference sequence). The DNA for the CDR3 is TGTGCCACCAGACCCGCAGGGAAAAGAGAAGAGACCCAGTACTTC. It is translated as CATRPAGKREETQYF.

As DNA, the CDR3 is TGCAGCTACCGGGACAGGGGTTACGAGCAGTACTTC. Encoded protein: CSYRDRGYEQYF. The chain couples TRBV29-1 to TRBJ2-7, with TRBD1 matching 10 bases. This CDR3 region has 12 residues. The trim removed 8 bases at V and 4 bases at J, leaving 5 bases unmatched. The germline CDR1 and CDR2 sequences are SQVTM and ANQGSEA.

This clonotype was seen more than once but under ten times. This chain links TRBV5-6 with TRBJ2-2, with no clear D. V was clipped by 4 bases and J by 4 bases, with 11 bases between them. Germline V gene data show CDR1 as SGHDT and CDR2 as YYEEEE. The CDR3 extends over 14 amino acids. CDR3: CASSLRVSTGELFF. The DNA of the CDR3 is TGTGCCAGCAGCCTCCGGGTTAGCACCGGGGAGCTGTTTTTT.

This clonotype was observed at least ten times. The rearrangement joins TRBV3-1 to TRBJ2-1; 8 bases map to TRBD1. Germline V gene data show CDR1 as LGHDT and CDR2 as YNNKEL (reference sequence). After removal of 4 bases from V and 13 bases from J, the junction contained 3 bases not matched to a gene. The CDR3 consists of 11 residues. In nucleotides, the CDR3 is TGTGCCAGCAGCCTCGGACAGGGTCAGTTCTTC. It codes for CASSLGQGQFF.

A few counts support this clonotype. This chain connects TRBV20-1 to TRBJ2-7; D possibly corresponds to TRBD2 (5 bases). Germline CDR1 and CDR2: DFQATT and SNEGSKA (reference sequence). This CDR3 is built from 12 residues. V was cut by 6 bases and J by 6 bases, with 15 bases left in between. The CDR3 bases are TGCAGTGCCAAAAAGGCTGGAGGCGAGCAGTACTTC. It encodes CSAKKAGGEQYF.

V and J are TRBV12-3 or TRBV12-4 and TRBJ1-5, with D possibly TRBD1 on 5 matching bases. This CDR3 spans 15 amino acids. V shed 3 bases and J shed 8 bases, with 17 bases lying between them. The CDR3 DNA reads TGTGCCAGCAGTTTCGGGGCCGCGGAGACAAAGCCCCAGCATTTT. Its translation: CASSFGAAETKPQHF.

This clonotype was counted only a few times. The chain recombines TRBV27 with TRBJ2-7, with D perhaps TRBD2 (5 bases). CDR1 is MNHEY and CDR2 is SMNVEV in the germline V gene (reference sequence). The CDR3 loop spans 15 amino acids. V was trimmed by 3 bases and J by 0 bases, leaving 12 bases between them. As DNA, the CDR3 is TGTGCCAGCAGTTTCACGACGGGGAGCTCCTACGAGCAGTACTTC. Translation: CASSFTTGSSYEQYF.

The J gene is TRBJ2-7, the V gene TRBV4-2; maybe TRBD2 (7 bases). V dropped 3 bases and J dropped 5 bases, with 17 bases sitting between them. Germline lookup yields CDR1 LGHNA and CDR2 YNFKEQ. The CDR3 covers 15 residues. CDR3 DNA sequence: TGTGCCAGCAGCCAGAACCTTCAGGGGAGGGACGAGCAGTACTTC. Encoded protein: CASSQNLQGRDEQYF.

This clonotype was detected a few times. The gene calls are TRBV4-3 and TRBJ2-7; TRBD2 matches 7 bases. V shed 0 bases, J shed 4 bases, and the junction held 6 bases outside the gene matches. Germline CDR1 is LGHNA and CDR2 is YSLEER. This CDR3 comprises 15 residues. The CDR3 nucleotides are TGCGCCAGCAGCCAAGAATTAGCGGGCAATTACGAGCAGTACTTC. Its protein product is CASSQELAGNYEQYF.

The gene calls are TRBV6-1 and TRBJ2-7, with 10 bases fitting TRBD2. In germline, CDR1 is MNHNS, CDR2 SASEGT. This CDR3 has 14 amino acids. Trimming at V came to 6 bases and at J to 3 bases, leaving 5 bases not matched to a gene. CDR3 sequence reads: CASRNSGGSYEQYF. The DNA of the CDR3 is TGTGCCAGCAGAAATAGCGGGGGGAGCTACGAGCAGTACTTC.

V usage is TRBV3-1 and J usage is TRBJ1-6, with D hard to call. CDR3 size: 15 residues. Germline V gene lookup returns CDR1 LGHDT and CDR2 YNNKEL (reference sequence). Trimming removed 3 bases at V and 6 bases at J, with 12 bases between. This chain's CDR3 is CASSQNQVGNSPLHF. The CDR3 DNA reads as TGTGCCAGCAGCCAGAACCAGGTCGGTAATTCACCCCTCCACTTT.

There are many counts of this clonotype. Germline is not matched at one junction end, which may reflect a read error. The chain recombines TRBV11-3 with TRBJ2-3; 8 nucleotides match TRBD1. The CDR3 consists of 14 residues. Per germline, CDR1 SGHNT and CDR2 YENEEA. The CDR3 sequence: CASSQGASTDTQYF. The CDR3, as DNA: TGCGCCAGCAGCCAGGGGGCTAGTACAGATACGCAGTATTTT. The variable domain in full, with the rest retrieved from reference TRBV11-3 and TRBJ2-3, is EAGVVQSPRYKIIEKKQPVAFWCNPISGHNTLYWYLQNLGQGPELLIRYENEEAVDDSQLPKDRFSAERLKGVDSTLKIQPAELGDSAVYLCASSQGASTDTQYFGPGTRLTVL.

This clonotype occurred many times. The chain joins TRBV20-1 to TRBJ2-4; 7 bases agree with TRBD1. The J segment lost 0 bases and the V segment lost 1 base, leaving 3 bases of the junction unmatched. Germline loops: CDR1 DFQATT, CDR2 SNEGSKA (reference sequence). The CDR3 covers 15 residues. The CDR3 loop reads CSARAGGLAKNIQYF. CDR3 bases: TGCAGTGCTAGAGCAGGGGGTCTAGCCAAAAACATTCAGTACTTC.

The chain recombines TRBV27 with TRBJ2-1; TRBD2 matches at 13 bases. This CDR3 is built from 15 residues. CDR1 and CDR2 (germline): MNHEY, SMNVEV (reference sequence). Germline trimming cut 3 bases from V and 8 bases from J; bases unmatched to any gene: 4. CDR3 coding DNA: TGTGCCAGCAGTTTTCGTACTAGCGGGAGGGATGAGCAGTTCTTC. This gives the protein CASSFRTSGRDEQFF.

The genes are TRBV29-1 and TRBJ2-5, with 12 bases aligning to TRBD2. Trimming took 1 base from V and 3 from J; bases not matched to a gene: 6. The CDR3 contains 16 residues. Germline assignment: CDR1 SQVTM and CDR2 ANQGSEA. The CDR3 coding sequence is TGCAGCGTTGAAGTGAGCGGACTAGCGGGAAAAGAGACCCAGTACTTC. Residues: CSVEVSGLAGKETQYF.

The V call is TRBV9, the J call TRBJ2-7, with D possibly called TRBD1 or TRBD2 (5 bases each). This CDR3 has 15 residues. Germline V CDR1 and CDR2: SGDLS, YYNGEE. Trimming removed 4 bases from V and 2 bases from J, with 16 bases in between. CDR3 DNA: TGTGCCAGCAGCAGGGACCTGACAGCCACCTACGAGCAGTACTTC. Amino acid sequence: CASSRDLTATYEQYF. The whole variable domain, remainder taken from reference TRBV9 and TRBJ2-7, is DSGVTQTPKHLITATGQRVTLRCSPRSGDLSVYWYQQSLDQGLQFLIQYYNGEERAKGNILERFSAQQFPDLHSELNLSSLELGDSALYFCASSRDLTATYEQYFGPGTRLTVT.

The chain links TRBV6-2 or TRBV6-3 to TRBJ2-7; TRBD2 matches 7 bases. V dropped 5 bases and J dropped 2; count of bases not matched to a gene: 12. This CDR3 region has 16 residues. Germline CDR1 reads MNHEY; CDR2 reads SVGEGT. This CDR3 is CASSDDLGLDPYEQYF. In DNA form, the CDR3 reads TGTGCCAGCAGTGACGACCTTGGACTAGACCCCTACGAGCAGTACTTC.

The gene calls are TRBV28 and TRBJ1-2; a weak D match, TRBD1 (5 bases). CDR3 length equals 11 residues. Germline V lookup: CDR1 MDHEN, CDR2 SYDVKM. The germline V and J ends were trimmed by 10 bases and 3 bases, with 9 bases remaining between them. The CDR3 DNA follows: TGTGCCACTCGGGGGGACTATGGCTACACCTTC. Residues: CATRGDYGYTF.

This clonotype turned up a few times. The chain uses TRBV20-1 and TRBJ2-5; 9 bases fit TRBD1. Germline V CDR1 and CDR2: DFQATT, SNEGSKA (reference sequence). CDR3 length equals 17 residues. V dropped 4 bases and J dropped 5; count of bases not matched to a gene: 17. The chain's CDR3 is CSATTSGTGSFKETQYF. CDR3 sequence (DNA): TGCAGTGCTACCACTTCCGGGACAGGGAGCTTTAAGGAGACCCAGTACTTC.

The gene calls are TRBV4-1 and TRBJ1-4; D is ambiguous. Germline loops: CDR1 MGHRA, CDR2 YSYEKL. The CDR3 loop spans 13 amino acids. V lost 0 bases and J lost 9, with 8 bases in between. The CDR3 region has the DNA TGCGCCAGCAGCCAAGATGAAGGGCAAAAACTGTTTTTT. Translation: CASSQDEGQKLFF.

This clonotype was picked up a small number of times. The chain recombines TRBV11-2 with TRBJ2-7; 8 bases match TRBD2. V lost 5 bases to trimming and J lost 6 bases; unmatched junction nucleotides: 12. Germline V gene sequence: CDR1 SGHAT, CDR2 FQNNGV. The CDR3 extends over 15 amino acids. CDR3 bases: TGTGCCAGCAGCCACGCCAGAAGCGGGGGTCGCGAGCAGTACTTC. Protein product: CASSHARSGGREQYF. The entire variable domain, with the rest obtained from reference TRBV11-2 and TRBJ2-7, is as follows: EAGVAQSPRYKIIEKRQSVAFWCNPISGHATLYWYQQILGQGPKLLIQFQNNGVVDDSQLPKDRFSAERLKGVDSTLKIQPAKLEDSAVYLCASSHARSGGREQYFGPGTRLTVT.

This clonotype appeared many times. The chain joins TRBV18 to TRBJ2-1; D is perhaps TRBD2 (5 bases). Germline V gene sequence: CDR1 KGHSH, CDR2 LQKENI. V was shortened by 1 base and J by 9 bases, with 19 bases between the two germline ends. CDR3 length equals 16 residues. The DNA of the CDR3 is TGTGCCAGCTCACCACGTGGGAGAGCGGTTTACGGTGAGCAGTTCTTC. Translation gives CASSPRGRAVYGEQFF.

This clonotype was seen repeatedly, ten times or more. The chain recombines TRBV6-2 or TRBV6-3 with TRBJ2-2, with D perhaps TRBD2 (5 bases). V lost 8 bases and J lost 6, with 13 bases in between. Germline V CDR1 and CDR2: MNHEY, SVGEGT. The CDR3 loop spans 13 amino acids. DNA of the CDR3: TGTGCCAGCTTGCCCGGAGGTGCCGGGGAGCTGTTTTTT. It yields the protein CASLPGGAGELFF.

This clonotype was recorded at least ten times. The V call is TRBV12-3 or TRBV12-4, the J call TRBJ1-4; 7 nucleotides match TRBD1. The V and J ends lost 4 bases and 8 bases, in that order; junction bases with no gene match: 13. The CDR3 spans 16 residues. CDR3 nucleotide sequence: TGTGCCAGCAGTTCCCCGGGGCCGGGACAGACAGAAAAACTGTTTTTT. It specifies CASSSPGPGQTEKLFF.

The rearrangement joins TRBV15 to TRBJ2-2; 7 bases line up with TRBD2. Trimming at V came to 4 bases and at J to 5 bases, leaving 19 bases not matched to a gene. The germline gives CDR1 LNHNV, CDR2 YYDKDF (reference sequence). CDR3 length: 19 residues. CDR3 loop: CATSTSLLGGTSWTGELFF. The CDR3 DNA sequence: TGTGCCACCAGCACTAGCCTCCTGGGGGGGACTTCGTGGACCGGGGAGCTGTTTTTT.

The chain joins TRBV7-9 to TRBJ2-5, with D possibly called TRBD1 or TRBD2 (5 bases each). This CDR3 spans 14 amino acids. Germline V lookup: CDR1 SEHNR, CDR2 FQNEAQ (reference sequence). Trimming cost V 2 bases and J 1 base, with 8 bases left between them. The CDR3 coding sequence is TGTGCCAGCAGCTTAAACGGGGCCCAAGAGACCCAGTACTTC. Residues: CASSLNGAQETQYF.

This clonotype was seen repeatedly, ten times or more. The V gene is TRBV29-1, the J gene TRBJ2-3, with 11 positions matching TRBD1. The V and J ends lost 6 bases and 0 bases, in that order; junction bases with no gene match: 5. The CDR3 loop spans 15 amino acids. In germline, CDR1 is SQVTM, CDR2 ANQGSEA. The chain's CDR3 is CSVAGQGASTDTQYF. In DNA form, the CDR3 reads TGCAGCGTGGCCGGACAGGGGGCTAGCACAGATACGCAGTATTTT.